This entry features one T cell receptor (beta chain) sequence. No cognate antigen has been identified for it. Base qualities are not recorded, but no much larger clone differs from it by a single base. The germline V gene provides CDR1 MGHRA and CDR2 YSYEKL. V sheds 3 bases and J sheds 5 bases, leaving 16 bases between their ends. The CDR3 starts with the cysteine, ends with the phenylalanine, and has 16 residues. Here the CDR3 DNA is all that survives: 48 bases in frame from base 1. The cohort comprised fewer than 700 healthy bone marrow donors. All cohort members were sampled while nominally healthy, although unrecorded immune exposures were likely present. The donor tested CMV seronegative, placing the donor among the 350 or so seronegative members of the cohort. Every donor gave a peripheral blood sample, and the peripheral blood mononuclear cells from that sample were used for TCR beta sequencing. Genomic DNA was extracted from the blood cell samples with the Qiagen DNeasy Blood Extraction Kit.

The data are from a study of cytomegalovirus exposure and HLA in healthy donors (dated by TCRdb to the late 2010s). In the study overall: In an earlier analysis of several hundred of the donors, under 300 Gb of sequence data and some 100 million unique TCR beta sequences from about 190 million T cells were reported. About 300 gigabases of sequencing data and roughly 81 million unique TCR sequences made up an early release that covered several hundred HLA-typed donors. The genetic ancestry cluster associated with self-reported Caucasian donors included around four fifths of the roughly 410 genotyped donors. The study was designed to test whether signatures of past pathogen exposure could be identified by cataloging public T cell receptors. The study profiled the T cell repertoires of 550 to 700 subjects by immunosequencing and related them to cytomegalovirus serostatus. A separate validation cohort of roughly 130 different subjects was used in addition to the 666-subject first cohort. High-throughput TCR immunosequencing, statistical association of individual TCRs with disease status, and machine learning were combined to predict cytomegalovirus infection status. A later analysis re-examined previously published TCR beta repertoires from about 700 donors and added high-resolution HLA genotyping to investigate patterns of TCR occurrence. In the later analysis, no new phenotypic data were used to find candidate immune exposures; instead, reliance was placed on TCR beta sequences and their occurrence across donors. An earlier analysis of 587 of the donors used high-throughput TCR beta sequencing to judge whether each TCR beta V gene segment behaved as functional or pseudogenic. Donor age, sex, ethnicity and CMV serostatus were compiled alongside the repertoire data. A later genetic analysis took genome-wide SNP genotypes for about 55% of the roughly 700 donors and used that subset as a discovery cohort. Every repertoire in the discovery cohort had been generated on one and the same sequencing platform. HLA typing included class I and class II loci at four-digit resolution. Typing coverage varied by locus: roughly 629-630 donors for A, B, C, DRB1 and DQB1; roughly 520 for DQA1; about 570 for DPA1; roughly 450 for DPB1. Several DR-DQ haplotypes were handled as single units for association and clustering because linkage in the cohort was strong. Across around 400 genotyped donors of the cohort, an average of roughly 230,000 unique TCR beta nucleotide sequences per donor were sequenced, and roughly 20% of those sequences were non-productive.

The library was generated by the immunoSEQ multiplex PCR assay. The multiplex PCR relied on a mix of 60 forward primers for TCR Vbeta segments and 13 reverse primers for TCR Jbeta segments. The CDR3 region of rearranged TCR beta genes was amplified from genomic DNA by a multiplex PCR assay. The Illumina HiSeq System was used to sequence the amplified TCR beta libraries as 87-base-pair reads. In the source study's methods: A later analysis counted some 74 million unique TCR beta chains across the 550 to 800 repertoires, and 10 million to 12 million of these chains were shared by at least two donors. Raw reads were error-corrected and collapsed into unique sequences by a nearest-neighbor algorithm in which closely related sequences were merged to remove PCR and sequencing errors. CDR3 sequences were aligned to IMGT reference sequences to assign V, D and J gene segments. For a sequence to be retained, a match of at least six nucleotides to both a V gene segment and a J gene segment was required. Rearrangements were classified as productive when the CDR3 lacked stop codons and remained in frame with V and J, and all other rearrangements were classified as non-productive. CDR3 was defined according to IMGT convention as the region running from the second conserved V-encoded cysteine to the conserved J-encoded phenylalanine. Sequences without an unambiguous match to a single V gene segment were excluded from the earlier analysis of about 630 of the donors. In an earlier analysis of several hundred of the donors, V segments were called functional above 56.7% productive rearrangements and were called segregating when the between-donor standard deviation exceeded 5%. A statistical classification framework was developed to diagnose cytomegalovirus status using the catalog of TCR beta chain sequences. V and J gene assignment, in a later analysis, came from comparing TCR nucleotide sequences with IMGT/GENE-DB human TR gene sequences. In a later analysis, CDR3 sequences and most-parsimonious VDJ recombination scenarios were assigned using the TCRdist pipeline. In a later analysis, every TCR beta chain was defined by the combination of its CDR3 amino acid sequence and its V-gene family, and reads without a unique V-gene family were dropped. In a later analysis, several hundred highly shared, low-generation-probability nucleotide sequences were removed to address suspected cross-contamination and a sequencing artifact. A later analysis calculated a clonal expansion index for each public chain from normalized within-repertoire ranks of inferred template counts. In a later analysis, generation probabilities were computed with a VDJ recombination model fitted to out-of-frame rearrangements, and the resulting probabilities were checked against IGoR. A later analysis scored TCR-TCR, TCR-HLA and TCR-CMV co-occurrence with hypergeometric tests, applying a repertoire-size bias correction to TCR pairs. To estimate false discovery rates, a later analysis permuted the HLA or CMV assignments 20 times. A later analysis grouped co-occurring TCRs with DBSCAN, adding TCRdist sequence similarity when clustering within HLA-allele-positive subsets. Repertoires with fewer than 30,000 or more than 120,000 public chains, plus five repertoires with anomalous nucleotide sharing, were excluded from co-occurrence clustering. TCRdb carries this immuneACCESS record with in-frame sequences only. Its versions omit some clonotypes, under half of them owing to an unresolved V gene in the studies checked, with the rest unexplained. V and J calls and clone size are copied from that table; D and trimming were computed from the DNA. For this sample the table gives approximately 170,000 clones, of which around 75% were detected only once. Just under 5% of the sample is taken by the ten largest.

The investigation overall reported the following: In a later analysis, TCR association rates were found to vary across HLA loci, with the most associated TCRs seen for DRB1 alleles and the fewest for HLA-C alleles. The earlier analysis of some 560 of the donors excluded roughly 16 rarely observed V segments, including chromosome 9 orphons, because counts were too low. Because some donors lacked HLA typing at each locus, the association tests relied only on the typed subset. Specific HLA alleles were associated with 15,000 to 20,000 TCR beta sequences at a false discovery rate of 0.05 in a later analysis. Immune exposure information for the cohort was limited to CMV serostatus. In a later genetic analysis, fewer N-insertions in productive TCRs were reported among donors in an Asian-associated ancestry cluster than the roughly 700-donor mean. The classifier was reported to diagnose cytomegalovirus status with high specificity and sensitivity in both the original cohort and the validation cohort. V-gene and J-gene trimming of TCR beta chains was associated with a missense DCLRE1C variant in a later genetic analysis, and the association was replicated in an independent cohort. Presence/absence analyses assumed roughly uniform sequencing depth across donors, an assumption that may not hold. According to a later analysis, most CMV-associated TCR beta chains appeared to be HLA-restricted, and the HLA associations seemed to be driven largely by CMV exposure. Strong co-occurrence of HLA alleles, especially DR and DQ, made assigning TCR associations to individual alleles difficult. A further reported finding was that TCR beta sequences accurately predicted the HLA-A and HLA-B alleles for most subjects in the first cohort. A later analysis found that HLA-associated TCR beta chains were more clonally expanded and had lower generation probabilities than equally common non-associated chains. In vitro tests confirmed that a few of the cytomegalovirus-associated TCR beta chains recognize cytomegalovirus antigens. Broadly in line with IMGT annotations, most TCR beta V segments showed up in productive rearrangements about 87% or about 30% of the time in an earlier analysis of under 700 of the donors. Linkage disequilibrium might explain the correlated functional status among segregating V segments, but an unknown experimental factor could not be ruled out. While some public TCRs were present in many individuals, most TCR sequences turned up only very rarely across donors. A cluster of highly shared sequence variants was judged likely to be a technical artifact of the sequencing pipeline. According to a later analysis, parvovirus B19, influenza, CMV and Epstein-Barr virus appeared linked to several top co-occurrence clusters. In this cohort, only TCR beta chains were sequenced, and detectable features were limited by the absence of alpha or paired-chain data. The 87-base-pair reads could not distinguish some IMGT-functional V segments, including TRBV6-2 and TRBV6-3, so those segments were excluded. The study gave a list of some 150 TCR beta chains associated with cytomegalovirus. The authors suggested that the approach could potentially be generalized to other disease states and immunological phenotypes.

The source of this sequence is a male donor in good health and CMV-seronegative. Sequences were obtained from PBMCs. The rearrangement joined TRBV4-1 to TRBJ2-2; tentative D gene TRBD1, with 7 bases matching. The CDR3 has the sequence CASSQSQTGRTGELFF. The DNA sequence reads TGCGCCAGCAGCCAGTCTCAGACAGGGAGGACCGGGGAGCTGTTTTTT.